Listed below are T cell receptor beta chains from one sample, sequenced in a study of T cells in Graves' hyperthyroidism and ophthalmopathy. TCRdb reanalysed the multiplex PCR reads using MiXCR and keeps one entry per CDR3 protein. The table shows about 600,000 distinct CDR3 sequences, with more than 12% occurring only once. Material for sequencing was blood. These TCRs come from a woman in her fifties or sixties with Graves' ophthalmopathy. CDR3s include the opening cysteine and the closing phenylalanine or tryptophan. Fields, in order: CDR3 length, V gene, D gene, clone size, J gene, CDR3 protein, CDR3 DNA. The D gene is left open where the match is weak. Some rows have no size entry. The others give once, few or many, or a class for an expanded clone.

CDR3 length: 15
V gene: TRBV9
D gene: NA
clone size: many
J gene: TRBJ2-5
CDR3 protein: CASSPSQGYQETQYF
CDR3 DNA: TGTGCCAGCAGCCCATCCCAGGGGTACCAAGAGACCCAGTACTTC

CDR3 length: 22
V gene: TRBV7-2
D gene: TRBD2
clone size: NA
J gene: TRBJ2-3
CDR3 protein: CASSLDSGAGTSGSVQTDTQYF
CDR3 DNA: TGTGCCAGCAGCTTAGATTCTGGGGCCGGGACTAGCGGGAGCGTTCAGACAGATACGCAGTATTTT

CDR3 length: 11
V gene: TRBV7-9
D gene: NA
clone size: many
J gene: TRBJ2-1
CDR3 protein: CASSRDSEQFF
CDR3 DNA: TGTGCCAGCAGCCGCGACAGTGAGCAGTTCTTC

CDR3 length: 16
V gene: TRBV5-1
D gene: NA
clone size: NA
J gene: TRBJ2-1
CDR3 protein: CASSTFTLASYNEQFF
CDR3 DNA: TGCGCCAGCAGCACCTTTACGTTGGCGTCCTACAATGAGCAGTTCTTC

CDR3 length: 16
V gene: TRBV7-2
D gene: NA
clone size: NA
J gene: TRBJ1-3
CDR3 protein: CASSLTGPGRGDTIYF
CDR3 DNA: TGTGCCAGCAGCTTAACGGGACCGGGACGGGGAGACACCATATATTTT

CDR3 length: 15
V gene: TRBV7-3
D gene: NA
clone size: many
J gene: TRBJ1-1
CDR3 protein: CASSIEPGGNTEAFF
CDR3 DNA: TGTGCCAGCAGCATAGAACCGGGAGGGAACACTGAAGCTTTCTTT

CDR3 length: 13
V gene: TRBV20-1
D gene: TRBD1
clone size: many
J gene: TRBJ1-3
CDR3 protein: CSARTGAGNTIYF
CDR3 DNA: TGCAGTGCTAGGACAGGGGCTGGAAACACCATATATTTT

CDR3 length: 15
V gene: TRBV12-5
D gene: TRBD1
clone size: many
J gene: TRBJ1-2
CDR3 protein: CASGPGGVAPGGYTF
CDR3 DNA: TGTGCTAGTGGCCCAGGGGGGGTGGCGCCAGGGGGCTACACCTTC

CDR3 length: 15
V gene: TRBV18
D gene: NA
clone size: many
J gene: TRBJ1-2
CDR3 protein: CASSPLDRSPNGYTF
CDR3 DNA: TGTGCCAGCTCACCACTGGACCGGTCCCCTAACGGCTACACCTTC

CDR3 length: 17
V gene: TRBV9
D gene: TRBD2
clone size: few
J gene: TRBJ2-1
CDR3 protein: CASSPRLAGNSYNEQFF
CDR3 DNA: TGTGCCAGCAGCCCACGTCTAGCGGGAAACTCCTACAATGAGCAGTTCTTC

CDR3 length: 12
V gene: TRBV20-1
D gene: NA
clone size: few
J gene: TRBJ1-2
CDR3 protein: CSASSGANGYTF
CDR3 DNA: TGCAGTGCTAGTTCAGGGGCCAATGGCTACACCTTC

CDR3 length: 17
V gene: TRBV18
D gene: TRBD2
clone size: few
J gene: TRBJ2-3
CDR3 protein: CASSPPVAGGRGDTQYF
CDR3 DNA: TGTGCCAGCTCACCACCGGTAGCGGGAGGAAGAGGAGATACGCAGTATTTT

CDR3 length: 15
V gene: TRBV20-1
D gene: NA
clone size: many
J gene: TRBJ2-1
CDR3 protein: CSARDRSDPTDEQFF
CDR3 DNA: TGCAGTGCTAGAGATCGGTCGGACCCCACGGATGAGCAGTTCTTC

CDR3 length: 15
V gene: TRBV27
D gene: NA
clone size: NA
J gene: TRBJ1-3
CDR3 protein: CASSLFAATGNTIYF
CDR3 DNA: TGTGCCAGCAGTTTATTCGCAGCCACGGGAAACACCATATATTTT

CDR3 length: 14
V gene: TRBV30
D gene: NA
clone size: NA
J gene: TRBJ2-2
CDR3 protein: CAWSVSRAGGELFF
CDR3 DNA: TGTGCCTGGAGTGTAAGCAGGGCGGGCGGGGAGCTGTTTTTT

CDR3 length: 15
V gene: TRBV19
D gene: NA
clone size: few
J gene: TRBJ1-2
CDR3 protein: CASSEDTYGNYGYTF
CDR3 DNA: TGTGCCAGTAGTGAGGACACCTATGGGAACTATGGCTACACCTTC

CDR3 length: 16
V gene: TRBV27
D gene: TRBD1
clone size: many
J gene: TRBJ1-6
CDR3 protein: CASSLLPGGDDSPLHF
CDR3 DNA: TGTGCCAGCAGTTTACTCCCAGGGGGGGATGATTCACCCCTCCACTTT

CDR3 length: 12
V gene: TRBV12-3/TRBV12-4
D gene: NA
clone size: many
J gene: TRBJ2-2
CDR3 protein: CASTVRGGELFF
CDR3 DNA: TGTGCCAGCACCGTCAGGGGAGGGGAGCTGTTTTTT

CDR3 length: 16
V gene: TRBV4-1
D gene: TRBD2
clone size: many
J gene: TRBJ2-2
CDR3 protein: CASSQVTSKNTGELFF
CDR3 DNA: TGCGCCAGCAGCCAAGTGACTAGCAAGAACACCGGGGAGCTGTTTTTT

CDR3 length: 15
V gene: TRBV7-8
D gene: NA
clone size: many
J gene: TRBJ1-5
CDR3 protein: CASSSHRLSNQPQHF
CDR3 DNA: TGTGCCAGCAGCTCCCACAGGCTTAGCAATCAGCCCCAGCATTTT

CDR3 length: 16
V gene: TRBV7-9
D gene: TRBD2
clone size: many
J gene: TRBJ2-7
CDR3 protein: CASSLVVGLAVYEQYF
CDR3 DNA: TGTGCCAGCAGCTTAGTGGTTGGACTAGCGGTGTACGAGCAGTACTTC

CDR3 length: 14
V gene: TRBV20-1
D gene: NA
clone size: many
J gene: TRBJ2-3
CDR3 protein: CSAVASGNTDTQYF
CDR3 DNA: TGCAGTGCAGTGGCGTCCGGGAATACAGATACGCAGTATTTT

CDR3 length: 15
V gene: TRBV18
D gene: NA
clone size: many
J gene: TRBJ2-5
CDR3 protein: CASSPPLGQRETQYF
CDR3 DNA: TGTGCCAGCTCACCACCTCTGGGGCAGAGAGAGACCCAGTACTTC

CDR3 length: 12
V gene: TRBV6-1
D gene: NA
clone size: few
J gene: TRBJ1-2
CDR3 protein: CASSSTGTSHTF
CDR3 DNA: TGTGCCAGCAGCTCAACCGGGACCTCCCACACCTTC

CDR3 length: 13
V gene: TRBV7-9
D gene: NA
clone size: few
J gene: TRBJ2-1
CDR3 protein: CASSPRAHNEQFF
CDR3 DNA: TGTGCCAGCAGCCCCCGGGCCCACAATGAGCAGTTCTTC

CDR3 length: 13
V gene: TRBV30
D gene: NA
clone size: many
J gene: TRBJ2-7
CDR3 protein: CAWSVSQTYEQYF
CDR3 DNA: TGTGCCTGGAGTGTAAGCCAGACCTACGAGCAGTACTTC

CDR3 length: 16
V gene: TRBV7-2
D gene: NA
clone size: many
J gene: TRBJ1-1
CDR3 protein: CASRKVASGRATEAFF
CDR3 DNA: TGTGCCAGCAGAAAAGTGGCCTCCGGGCGGGCCACTGAAGCTTTCTTT

CDR3 length: 13
V gene: TRBV27
D gene: NA
clone size: NA
J gene: TRBJ1-2
CDR3 protein: CASSPPGEIGYTF
CDR3 DNA: TGTGCCAGCAGTCCCCCCGGCGAGATCGGCTACACCTTC

CDR3 length: 14
V gene: TRBV28
D gene: NA
clone size: many
J gene: TRBJ1-1
CDR3 protein: CASSLRTGNTEAFF
CDR3 DNA: TGTGCCAGCAGTTTAAGGACGGGTAACACTGAAGCTTTCTTT

CDR3 length: 17
V gene: TRBV11-3
D gene: TRBD2
clone size: many
J gene: TRBJ2-1
CDR3 protein: CASSLSTSGSDYNEQFF
CDR3 DNA: TGTGCCAGCAGCTTATCGACTAGCGGGAGTGACTACAATGAGCAGTTCTTC

CDR3 length: 15
V gene: TRBV28
D gene: NA
clone size: NA
J gene: TRBJ2-1
CDR3 protein: CASSLWAGTNNEQFF
CDR3 DNA: TGTGCCAGCAGTTTATGGGCAGGAACAAACAATGAGCAGTTCTTC

CDR3 length: 13
V gene: TRBV20-1
D gene: NA
clone size: few
J gene: TRBJ1-1
CDR3 protein: CSARKDTNTEAFF
CDR3 DNA: TGCAGTGCTAGAAAGGACACGAACACTGAAGCTTTCTTT

CDR3 length: 16
V gene: TRBV19
D gene: TRBD2
clone size: once
J gene: TRBJ2-3
CDR3 protein: CASGSGLALHTDTQYF
CDR3 DNA: TGTGCCAGTGGTTCGGGACTAGCCTTACACACAGATACGCAGTATTTT

CDR3 length: 17
V gene: TRBV4-3
D gene: TRBD2
clone size: many
J gene: TRBJ2-2
CDR3 protein: CASSPGQKRDVTGELFF
CDR3 DNA: TGCGCCAGCAGCCCAGGCCAAAAGCGGGATGTAACCGGGGAGCTGTTTTTT

CDR3 length: 13
V gene: TRBV30
D gene: NA
clone size: many
J gene: TRBJ1-2
CDR3 protein: CAWSIGTRRGYTF
CDR3 DNA: TGTGCCTGGAGTATCGGGACCAGGCGGGGCTACACCTTC